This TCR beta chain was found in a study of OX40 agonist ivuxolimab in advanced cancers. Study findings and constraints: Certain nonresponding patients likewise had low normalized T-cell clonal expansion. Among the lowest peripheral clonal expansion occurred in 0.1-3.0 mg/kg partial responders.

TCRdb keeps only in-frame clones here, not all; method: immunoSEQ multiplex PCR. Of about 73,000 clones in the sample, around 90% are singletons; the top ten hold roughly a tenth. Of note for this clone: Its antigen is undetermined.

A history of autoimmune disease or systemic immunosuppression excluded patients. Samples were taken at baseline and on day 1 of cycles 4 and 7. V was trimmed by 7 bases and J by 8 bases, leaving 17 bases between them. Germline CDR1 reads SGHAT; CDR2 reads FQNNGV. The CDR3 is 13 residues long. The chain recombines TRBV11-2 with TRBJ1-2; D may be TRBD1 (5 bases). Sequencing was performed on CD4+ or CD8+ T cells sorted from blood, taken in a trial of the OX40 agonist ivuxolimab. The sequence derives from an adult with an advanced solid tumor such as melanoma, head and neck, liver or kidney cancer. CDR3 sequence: CASTRGTGLGYTF. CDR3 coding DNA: TGTGCCAGCACTAGGGGCACGGGTTTGGGCTACACCTTC. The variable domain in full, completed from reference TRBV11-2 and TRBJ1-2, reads EAGVAQSPRYKIIEKRQSVAFWCNPISGHATLYWYQQILGQGPKLLIQFQNNGVVDDSQLPKDRFSAERLKGVDSTLKIQPAKLEDSAVYLCASTRGTGLGYTFGSGTRLTVV.